The subject of this entry is one T cell receptor (beta chain). The sample originates from a study of OX40 agonist ivuxolimab in advanced cancers. Study-wide background: Patients received ivuxolimab, an intravenous treatment, every 2 weeks at 0.01 to 10 mg/kg.

Losses at the gene ends were 6 bases for V and 6 bases for J; bases not matched to a gene: 6. Germline V gene sequence: CDR1 ENHRY, CDR2 SYGVKD. This CDR3 has 14 residues. Here immunoSEQ multiplex PCR was the method, and the copy in TCRdb shows in-frame clones only, minus some. The data hold 65,000 to 80,000 clones, with about 92% observed a single time. This material consisted of CD4+ or CD8+ T cells sorted from blood, taken in a trial of the OX40 agonist ivuxolimab. The rearrangement uses TRBV10-3 and TRBJ2-2, with 8 bases matching TRBD2. This clonotype was obtained from an adult with an advanced solid tumor such as melanoma, head and neck, liver or kidney cancer. In DNA form, the CDR3 reads TGTGCCATCAGAGCGGAGCGGGAGTCCGGGGAGCTGTTTTTT. Protein sequence: CAIRAERESGELFF.